What follows are 30 T cell receptor beta chains derived from one specimen sequenced in a study of T-cell memory formation after mild COVID-19. TCRdb called the 5' RACE reads again in MiXCR, with one record for every CDR3 protein. Here the sample spans about 350,000 distinct CDR3 sequences, around 15% being singletons. The sequenced material came from PBMCs or a T cell subset sorted from them (not recorded which). All receptors come from a man between 18 and 29 years old who had mild COVID-19 (a few samples of this study predate the infection). Cell type and time point are not known.

This clonotype showed up many times. The genes are TRBV5-1 and TRBJ2-5; D uncertain. Germline V gives CDR1 SGHRS, CDR2 YFSETQ. V lost 3 bases and J lost 0, with 3 bases in between. The CDR3 has 12 amino acids. Written as DNA, the CDR3 is TGCGCCAGCAGCTCCAACCAAGAGACCCAGTACTTC. Encoded protein: CASSSNQETQYF.

The gene calls are TRBV7-2 and TRBJ2-3, with TRBD2 identical over 10 bases. CDR3 length equals 15 residues. CDR1 and CDR2 (germline): SGHTA, FQGNSA. V lost 4 bases, J lost 1 base, and 2 bases stayed unmatched. CDR3 in amino acids: CASSSSGGGTDTQYF. CDR3 DNA: TGTGCCAGCAGCTCTAGCGGGGGAGGCACAGATACGCAGTATTTT.

This chain joins TRBV6-1 and TRBJ2-3; 10 bases fit TRBD2. CDR1 is MNHNS and CDR2 is SASEGT in the germline V gene. Trimming at V came to 8 bases and at J to 0 bases, leaving 5 bases not matched to a gene. The CDR3 loop spans 15 amino acids. The CDR3 nucleotides are TGTGCCAGCCGACTAGCGGGCTTTAGCACAGATACGCAGTATTTT. Translation: CASRLAGFSTDTQYF.

This chain connects TRBV6-5 to TRBJ2-7; D might be TRBD1 (6 bases). V lost 6 bases and J lost 7, with 13 bases in between. Germline lookup yields CDR1 MNHEY and CDR2 SVGAGI. The CDR3 runs 12 residues. The CDR3 loop is CASSYGGGEQYF. In DNA, the CDR3 is TGTGCCAGCAGCTATGGGGGCGGAGAGCAGTACTTC.

This clonotype was seen only once. Being one base from a much bigger clone, this may be a read error. The rearrangement joins TRBV5-4 to TRBJ1-2, with D hard to call. Germline V gives CDR1 SGHNT, CDR2 YYREEE (reference sequence). Trimming shortened V by 5 bases and J by 5 bases, and 16 bases separated the two germline ends. The CDR3 has 14 amino acids. The CDR3 here is CASRPPGSVYGYTF. CDR3 nucleotides: TGTGCCAGCAGACCCCCGGGCTCGGTATATGGCTACACCTTC.

The V call is TRBV12-3 or TRBV12-4, the J call TRBJ2-3; 13 nucleotides align to TRBD2. The junction had 7 bases not matched to a gene; V was cut back by 8 bases and J by 5 bases. The CDR3 sequence is 15 residues long. The CDR3 region is CASGGLAGVGDTQYF. Written as DNA, the CDR3 is TGTGCCAGCGGAGGACTAGCGGGGGTTGGAGATACGCAGTATTTT.

The chain is built from TRBV5-1 and TRBJ2-4; D may correspond to TRBD1 or TRBD2 (5 bases each). The CDR3 consists of 13 residues. The V gene lost 3 bases and the J gene lost 9 bases, with 13 bases spanning the gap. The V gene's germline CDR1 is SGHRS and CDR2 YFSETQ. CDR3 coding DNA: TGCGCCAGCAGCTCCGGGACGAAGGGCATTCAGTACTTC. Translating it yields CASSSGTKGIQYF. The full variable domain, completed using reference TRBV5-1 and TRBJ2-4, is KAGVTQTPRYLIKTRGQQVTLSCSPISGHRSVSWYQQTPGQGLQFLFEYFSETQRNKGNFPGRFSGRQFSNSRSEMNVSTLELGDSALYLCASSSGTKGIQYFGAGTRLSVL.

The V gene is TRBV12-3 or TRBV12-4, the J gene TRBJ1-1; D not resolved. The CDR3 covers 12 residues. Trimming removed 4 bases from V and 7 bases from J, with 10 bases in between. DNA of the CDR3: TGTGCCAGCAGTTCCGACCGTTTTGAAGCTTTCTTT. This encodes CASSSDRFEAFF.

The chain carries TRBV5-1 and TRBJ1-1, with TRBD1 matching over 7 bases. The CDR3 runs to 13 residues. V lost 5 bases to trimming and J lost 5 bases; unmatched junction nucleotides: 6. The germline V gene has CDR1 SGHRS and CDR2 YFSETQ. In nucleotides, the CDR3 is TGCGCCAGCAGGGAAGTGACAGGGACTGAAGCTTTCTTT. Translating gives CASREVTGTEAFF.

The gene calls are TRBV4-3 and TRBJ2-1; a weak D match, TRBD1 (7 bases). Per germline, CDR1 LGHNA and CDR2 YSLEER. Trimming shortened V by 3 bases and J by 7 bases, and 19 bases separated the two germline ends. The CDR3 covers 16 residues. The DNA for the CDR3 is TGCGCCAGCAGCCAGTCGCCCGAGGGGGCGGGAAATGAGCAGTTCTTC. It codes for CASSQSPEGAGNEQFF.

This clonotype has a handful of counts. V gene TRBV7-8 combines with J gene TRBJ1-2; D is uncertain. Trimming shortened V by 5 bases and J by 8 bases, and 15 bases separated the two germline ends. Germline V gives CDR1 SGHVS, CDR2 FQNEAQ. CDR3 length: 13 residues. The CDR3 region has the DNA TGTGCCAGCAGCCCAAACCTCTCGGGCGGCTACACCTTC. Encoded protein: CASSPNLSGGYTF.

Only a few counts were recorded for this clonotype. The J gene is TRBJ1-6, the V gene TRBV19; 10 bases are shared with TRBD1. CDR3 length: 15 residues. The V segment lost 5 bases and the J segment 10 bases; nucleotides outside the gene matches: 8. The germline gives CDR1 LNHDA, CDR2 SQIVND (reference sequence). CDR3 amino acids: CASSPGTGDLSPLHF. For the CDR3, the DNA is TGTGCCAGTAGTCCAGGGACAGGGGATTTATCACCCCTCCACTTT.

The V and J genes are TRBV19 and TRBJ2-5, with a weak D call TRBD2 (6 bases). The CDR3 loop spans 14 amino acids. The V end was cut by 5 bases, the J end by 2 bases, with 12 bases between. Per germline, CDR1 LNHDA and CDR2 SQIVND (reference sequence). The CDR3 DNA is TGTGCCAGTAGTGGAATAGCGGAACAAGAGACCCAGTACTTC. It is translated as CASSGIAEQETQYF.

The chain uses TRBV10-3 and TRBJ1-3; D is undetermined. The CDR3 is 18 residues long. V shed 0 bases and J shed 0 bases, with 15 bases lying between them. CDR1 is ENHRY, CDR2 SYGVKD, per germline. This CDR3 is CAISESYGSPLSGNTIYF. The CDR3 DNA is TGTGCCATCAGTGAGTCGTACGGGTCCCCTCTCTCTGGAAACACCATATATTTT.

The chain is built from TRBV12-3 or TRBV12-4 and TRBJ1-5; D gene unclear. This CDR3 is 14 amino acids long. The V end was cut by 4 bases, the J end by 3 bases, with 10 bases between. CDR3 bases: TGTGCCAGCAGTTCTGCTCTCCTCAATCAGCCCCAGCATTTT. It yields the protein CASSSALLNQPQHF.

V and J are TRBV9 and TRBJ2-5; perhaps TRBD2 as D (7 bases). The germline gives CDR1 SGDLS, CDR2 YYNGEE. Trimming shortened V by 3 bases and J by 1 base, and 19 bases separated the two germline ends. The CDR3 totals 17 residues. The CDR3: CASSARWGGGPQETQYF. DNA for the CDR3: TGTGCCAGCAGCGCCCGGTGGGGGGGGGGCCCCCAAGAGACCCAGTACTTC.

This clonotype is a singleton in its sample. The chain is built from TRBV28 and TRBJ1-1, with D perhaps TRBD1 (6 bases). CDR1 is MDHEN, CDR2 SYDVKM, per germline. Deletions cut 2 bases from V and 10 bases from J, with 14 bases between. CDR3 length equals 13 residues. CDR3 bases: TGTGCCAGCAGTTTAACAGGGAGGGCTATAGCTTTCTTT. This codes for CASSLTGRAIAFF.

V usage is TRBV28 and J usage is TRBJ2-1; 12 bases fit TRBD1. The germline V gene has CDR1 MDHEN and CDR2 SYDVKM. This CDR3 region has 15 residues. With 7 bases clipped from V and 8 bases from J, the junction kept 9 bases outside the gene matches. CDR3 region: CASTGSGQGAHEQFF. The CDR3 coding sequence is TGTGCCAGCACCGGATCGGGACAGGGGGCCCATGAGCAGTTCTTC.

This clonotype was counted ten times or more. The chain has TRBV4-3 and TRBJ2-4, with 7 nucleotides matching TRBD2. Unmatched junction bases numbered 3, after V lost 4 bases and J lost 0 bases. The CDR3 is 15 amino acids. Germline-derived CDR1 and CDR2 are LGHNA and YSLEER. The CDR3 reads CASSPGGIAKNIQYF. CDR3 DNA sequence: TGCGCCAGCAGCCCGGGGGGAATAGCCAAAAACATTCAGTACTTC.

This clonotype was counted at least ten times. The chain couples TRBV7-2 to TRBJ2-3; 10 bases match TRBD2. This CDR3 is built from 16 residues. Germline V gene sequence: CDR1 SGHTA, CDR2 FQGNSA. The V and J ends lost 0 bases and 4 bases, in that order; junction bases with no gene match: 4. DNA for the CDR3: TGTGCCAGCAGCTTAGCGTTAGCGGGGGGCGCAGATACGCAGTATTTT. This translates into CASSLALAGGADTQYF.

This clonotype has only a few counts. This chain joins TRBV12-3 or TRBV12-4 and TRBJ1-5, with D perhaps matching TRBD1 (5 bases). V lost 3 bases to trimming and J lost 5 bases, with 11 bases between them. CDR3 length equals 14 residues. CDR3 protein: CASSLYRPDQPQHF. In DNA form, the CDR3 reads TGTGCCAGCAGTTTGTACAGGCCCGATCAGCCCCAGCATTTT.

The gene calls are TRBV29-1 and TRBJ1-6, with a possible D match to TRBD1 (5 bases). Looked up from germline, CDR1 is SQVTM and CDR2 is ANQGSEA. V was trimmed by 6 bases and J by 10 bases, leaving 22 bases between them. This CDR3 has 15 amino acids. The CDR3 reads CSVAGTGGKGSPLHF. CDR3 bases: TGCAGCGTCGCTGGGACCGGGGGTAAGGGCTCACCCCTCCACTTT.

The chain has TRBV12-3 or TRBV12-4 and TRBJ1-5; D is undetermined. V lost 1 base to trimming and J lost 4 bases, with 8 bases between them. The CDR3 covers 14 residues. The chain's CDR3 is CASSLVQENQPQHF. The CDR3 DNA reads TGTGCCAGCAGTTTAGTTCAGGAGAATCAGCCCCAGCATTTT.

The CDR3 spells CASSARLQGRGTEAFF. CDR3 coding DNA: TGTGCCAGCAGCGCCCGACTACAGGGACGAGGGACTGAAGCTTTCTTT. The chain joins TRBV9 to TRBJ1-1; tentatively, D is TRBD1 (6 bases). CDR1 and CDR2 from the germline V gene are SGDLS and YYNGEE. Trimming took 3 bases from V and 5 from J, leaving 20 bases between them. The CDR3 spans 16 residues.

The J gene is TRBJ2-7, the V gene TRBV2, with 9 bases identical to TRBD1. Trimming removed 6 bases from V and 3 bases from J; junction bases left unmatched: 6. The CDR3 has 14 residues. The germline CDR1 and CDR2 sequences are SNHLY and FYNNEI. CDR3 amino acids: CASRDRGYFYEQYV. As DNA, the CDR3 is TGTGCCAGCAGGGACAGGGGTTATTTCTACGAGCAGTACGTC.

This clonotype was picked up a small number of times. The rearrangement links TRBV20-1 to TRBJ2-3; no reliable D call. The CDR3 is made up of 11 amino acids. Trimming shortened V by 2 bases and J by 4 bases, and 4 bases separated the two germline ends. The germline V gene has CDR1 DFQATT and CDR2 SNEGSKA (reference sequence). The CDR3 loop reads CSARIPDTQYF. The CDR3 DNA reads TGCAGTGCTAGAATCCCAGATACGCAGTATTTT.

The chain couples TRBV27 to TRBJ1-1, with 8 nucleotides matching TRBD1. The J segment lost 5 bases and the V segment lost 5 bases, leaving 4 bases of the junction unmatched. The CDR3 totals 13 residues. The germline gives CDR1 MNHEY, CDR2 SMNVEV (reference sequence). CDR3 residues: CASSAGQGTEAFF. The CDR3 nucleotides read TGTGCCAGCAGTGCCGGACAGGGAACTGAAGCTTTCTTT.

Only a few counts were recorded for this clonotype. The V call is TRBV6-5, the J call TRBJ1-1; D is perhaps TRBD1 (5 bases). Germline values: CDR1 MNHEY, CDR2 SVGAGI. CDR3 length: 14 residues. Trimming took off 7 bases at V and 3 bases at J, with 15 bases between the two ends. The CDR3 is CASTSQGLDTEAFF. The DNA of the CDR3 is TGTGCCAGCACCTCCCAGGGCCTGGACACTGAAGCTTTCTTT.

Concerning this clonotype itself: A much larger clone lies one base from this, so it may be a read error. This chain uses TRBV4-3 with TRBJ2-3; weak D call: TRBD2 (5 bases). Germline V gene lookup returns CDR1 LGHNA and CDR2 YSLEER. Trimming stripped 0 bases from V and 8 bases from J, with 9 bases between. The CDR3 has 13 amino acids. The CDR3 protein is CASSQDSAGTQYF. For the CDR3, the DNA is TGCGCCAGCAGCCAAGACTCGGCGGGTACGCAGTATTTT.

DNA for the CDR3: TGCGCCAGCAGCCAAGATTTCGGGGGCACCGGGGAGCTGTTTTTT. This codes for CASSQDFGGTGELFF. This rearrangement joins TRBV4-3 to TRBJ2-2; tentatively, D is TRBD2 (6 bases). The CDR3 consists of 15 residues. Germline loops: CDR1 LGHNA, CDR2 YSLEER. Deletions cut 0 bases from V and 4 bases from J, with 9 bases between.